The 20 T cell receptor beta chains below all came from one sample that was sequenced in a study of vaccination and CD4 T cells after COVID-19. Treatment here: 10-day PBMC culture with coronavirus spike peptide pools or control peptides (ViraFEST assay). One should note that the unexposed donor's CD4+ T cells were collected before the COVID-19 pandemic (2011-2018). Antigens for these TCRs are unknown. The Oncomine TCR Beta short-read assay sequenced DNA from cultured CD4+ T cells. Once CD4+ T cells had been cultured, genomic DNA was extracted from them. From the PCR reads, TCRdb called clonotypes with MiXCR, one entry per CDR3 protein. Among under 10,000 distinct CDR3 sequences, about a third were seen once, and the ten largest hold about 16%. Sample: CD4+ T cells from blood, cultured in vitro. These receptors all come from a human donor in good health.

The genes are TRBV10-3 and TRBJ2-5; no reliable D call. The length of the CDR3 is 13 residues. The V gene's germline CDR1 is ENHRY and CDR2 SYGVKD. V lost 3 bases to trimming and J lost 1 base, with 6 bases between them. CDR3 sequence reads: CAISEYSQETQYF. CDR3 sequence (DNA): TGTGCCATCAGTGAATACAGCCAAGAGACCCAGTACTTC.

V and J are TRBV6-4 and TRBJ2-3, with 7 bases identical to TRBD2. CDR3 size: 15 residues. Germline CDR1 reads MRHNA; CDR2 reads SNTAGT. The trim removed 2 bases at V and 0 bases at J, leaving 2 bases unmatched. In DNA, the CDR3 is TGTGCCAGCAGTGACGGAGCGGGAAGCACAGATACGCAGTATTTT. It codes for CASSDGAGSTDTQYF.

The V gene is TRBV28, the J gene TRBJ2-2, with D possibly being TRBD1 (6 bases). Germline assignment: CDR1 MDHEN and CDR2 SYDVKM. The CDR3 is 16 amino acids. V was pared by 2 bases and J by 1 base, with 11 bases between. The CDR3 loop is CASSLPPTGNTGELFF. CDR3 bases: TGTGCCAGCAGTTTACCCCCGACAGGGAACACCGGGGAGCTGTTTTTT.

The rearrangement joins TRBV6-1 to TRBJ1-1; D is uncertain. The CDR3 totals 15 residues. V lost 0 bases and J lost 1, with 9 bases in between. The germline CDR1 and CDR2 sequences are MNHNS and SASEGT. CDR3 nucleotides: TGTGCCAGCAGTGAAGCGGCCGGCTCGAACACTGAAGCTTTCTTT. Protein: CASSEAAGSNTEAFF.

There are a few counts of this clonotype. This chain connects TRBV11-2 to TRBJ1-1; 7 bases agree with TRBD1. With V trimmed by 4 bases and J by 0 bases, 8 bases remained unmatched. Germline CDR1 and CDR2: SGHAT and FQNNGV. This CDR3 region has 16 residues. The CDR3 loop is CASSSLRGPMNTEAFF. The CDR3 nucleotides read TGTGCCAGCAGCTCACTAAGGGGGCCAATGAACACTGAAGCTTTCTTT.

This chain joins TRBV2 and TRBJ2-5, with 10 bases lining up with TRBD2. Germline V gene lookup returns CDR1 SNHLY and CDR2 FYNNEI. This CDR3 comprises 15 residues. The trim removed 2 bases at V and 3 bases at J, leaving 3 bases unmatched. The DNA for the CDR3 is TGTGCCAGCAGTGAAACTAGCGGGACCGAAGAGACCCAGTACTTC. Protein sequence: CASSETSGTEETQYF. Drawing the rest from reference TRBV2 and TRBJ2-5, the complete variable domain is EPEVTQTPSHQVTQMGQEVILRCVPISNHLYFYWYRQILGQKVEFLVSFYNNEISEKSEIFDDQFSVERPDGSNFTLKIRSTKLEDSAMYFCASSETSGTEETQYFGPGTRLLVL.

This clonotype was detected only a few times. This chain uses TRBV19 with TRBJ1-2; TRBD1 matches at 7 bases. The ends lost 3 bases at V and 5 bases at J; junction bases unmatched: 6. CDR1 is LNHDA and CDR2 is SQIVND in the germline V gene (reference sequence). The CDR3 sequence is 14 residues long. The CDR3 is CASSIIGRGYGYTF. As DNA, the CDR3 is TGTGCCAGTAGTATTATCGGCAGGGGGTATGGCTACACCTTC.

The rearrangement joins TRBV7-8 to TRBJ2-5, with D tentatively TRBD1 or TRBD2 (5 bases each). Germline CDR1 SGHVS, CDR2 FQNEAQ. Between the trimmed V and J ends, which lost 4 bases and 1 base, there was a span of 7 bases. The length of the CDR3 is 13 residues. The CDR3 DNA is TGTGCCAGCAGCTCCGGGACCCAAGAGACCCAGTACTTC. Protein sequence: CASSSGTQETQYF.

The chain is built from TRBV7-9 and TRBJ1-6; the D is unclear. Germline V gene data show CDR1 as SEHNR and CDR2 as FQNEAQ (reference sequence). This CDR3 is 13 amino acids long. With 5 bases removed from V and 8 bases from J, the gap between germline ends came to 10 bases. The CDR3 reads CASSLTTDSPLHF. DNA of the CDR3: TGTGCCAGCAGCCTCACAACGGATTCACCCCTCCACTTT.

The chain recombines TRBV19 with TRBJ2-1; D is possibly TRBD2 (6 bases). Trimming took 5 bases from V and 4 from J, leaving 21 bases between them. CDR1 is LNHDA, CDR2 SQIVND, per germline (reference sequence). This CDR3 has 17 residues. This chain's CDR3 is CASSQLRSGLDYNEQFF. The CDR3 nucleotides read TGTGCCAGTAGTCAACTGAGGTCGGGACTCGATTACAATGAGCAGTTCTTC.

This clonotype was detected a few times. The V gene is TRBV20-1, the J gene TRBJ1-2; D remains ambiguous. Germline V gene sequence: CDR1 DFQATT, CDR2 SNEGSKA (reference sequence). Trimming shortened V by 0 bases and J by 4 bases, and 9 bases separated the two germline ends. The CDR3 runs to 13 residues. The CDR3 region is CSARDYRAYGYTF. The CDR3 region has the DNA TGCAGTGCTAGAGATTACAGAGCCTATGGCTACACCTTC.

This clonotype appeared a few times. This chain joins TRBV6-1 and TRBJ1-1; D is possibly TRBD1 (5 bases). This CDR3 spans 15 amino acids. Trimming cost V 6 bases and J 0 bases, with 14 bases left between them. Germline CDR1 reads MNHNS; CDR2 reads SASEGT. CDR3 sequence (DNA): TGTGCCAGCAGCAGACAGCCTAACATGAACACTGAAGCTTTCTTT. Translation: CASSRQPNMNTEAFF.

This chain joins TRBV2 and TRBJ2-5; tentatively, D is TRBD1 or TRBD2 (5 bases each). Trimming took 4 bases from V and 3 from J, leaving 9 bases between them. Germline CDR1 is SNHLY and CDR2 is FYNNEI. This CDR3 contains 13 residues. For the CDR3, the DNA is TGTGCCAGCAGTGCTAGCAGGGAAGAGACCCAGTACTTC. It codes for CASSASREETQYF.

The V gene is TRBV6-2 or TRBV6-3, the J gene TRBJ2-5, with 9 bases aligning to TRBD1. In germline, CDR1 is MNHEY, CDR2 SVGEGT. V dropped 4 bases and J dropped 0; count of bases not matched to a gene: 6. This CDR3 region has 16 residues. The CDR3 is CASSSPGQGYQETQYF. CDR3 coding DNA: TGTGCCAGCAGTTCCCCGGGACAGGGCTACCAAGAGACCCAGTACTTC.

The CDR3 nucleotides are TGTGCCAGTAGTTTGCAGGGCTTTGGCACCGGGGAGCTGTTTTTT. Its protein product is CASSLQGFGTGELFF. The chain links TRBV19 to TRBJ2-2; weak D call: TRBD1 (5 bases). The CDR3 runs 15 residues. V was shortened by 5 bases and J by 4 bases, with 14 bases between the two germline ends. Germline lookup yields CDR1 LNHDA and CDR2 SQIVND (reference sequence).

This rearrangement joins TRBV6-5 to TRBJ1-1; D may be TRBD1 (5 bases). Trimming cost V 9 bases and J 4 bases, with 21 bases left between them. This CDR3 is 15 amino acids long. CDR1 MNHEY and CDR2 SVGAGI come from the germline V gene. The CDR3 protein is CASRSSSTGTTEAFF. CDR3 coding DNA: TGTGCCAGTCGTTCCTCTAGTACAGGTACCACTGAAGCTTTCTTT.

The chain employs TRBV6-5 and TRBJ1-1; D is ambiguous. The CDR3 has 11 amino acids. Germline V gene lookup returns CDR1 MNHEY and CDR2 SVGAGI. V was pared by 2 bases and J by 3 bases, with 1 base between. The CDR3 is CASSYHTEAFF. DNA for the CDR3: TGTGCCAGCAGTTACCACACTGAAGCTTTCTTT.

This clonotype was picked up one time. The chain couples TRBV7-9 to TRBJ2-1; either TRBD1 or TRBD2 may fit D (5 bases each). Germline loops: CDR1 SEHNR, CDR2 FQNEAQ (reference sequence). This CDR3 region has 12 residues. V lost 5 bases, J lost 14 bases, and 16 bases lay in between. This CDR3 is CASSPEGPSEFF. The DNA for the CDR3 is TGTGCCAGCAGCCCAGAGGGGCCGAGCGAGTTCTTC. Using reference TRBV7-9 and TRBJ2-1 for the parts outside the CDR3, the full variable domain is DTGVSQNPRHKITKRGQNVTFRCDPISEHNRLYWYRQTLGQGPEFLTYFQNEAQLEKSRLLSDRFSAERPKGSFSTLEIQRTEQGDSAMYLCASSPEGPSEFFGPGTRLTVL.

This clonotype came up a few times. CDR3 DNA sequence: TGTGCCAGCAGTGACAGACTAGCGGGAGCAGATACGCAGTATTTT. This sequence encodes CASSDRLAGADTQYF. The gene calls are TRBV6-2 or TRBV6-3 and TRBJ2-3, with TRBD2 matching 12 bases. Looked up from germline, CDR1 is MNHEY and CDR2 is SVGEGT. This CDR3 region has 15 residues. V gave up 5 bases and J gave up 4 bases; unmatched junction bases: 4.

CDR3 sequence: CASSKPGWPPGANVLTF. The DNA for the CDR3 is TGTGCCAGCAGTAAGCCAGGGTGGCCCCCTGGGGCCAACGTCCTGACTTTC. The chain is built from TRBV21-1 and TRBJ2-6; the listed D gene, TRBD1, was not tested against the DNA. TRBV21-1 is labeled a pseudogene. The CDR3 is made up of 17 amino acids.